The T cell receptor (beta chain) under discussion was sequenced for a study of blood T cell repertoires in COVID-19. Across the whole study: Sample material is recorded as cDNA or gDNA derived from T cells, B-cell-depleted T cells, or PBMCs.

Trimming left V 0 bases short and J 3 bases short, with 12 bases between. Germline V lookup: CDR1 MNHEY, CDR2 SMNVEV (reference sequence). The CDR3 is made up of 15 amino acids. While infection was still active, Seattle patients were enrolled and then followed longitudinally. How the authors handled the data: Amplifying reference gene primers gave estimates of nucleated cell counts. Method: immunoSEQ multiplex PCR; TCRdb's copy keeps in-frame clones and lacks some. Clone size and V and J calls were adopted from that table, with D and trimming inferred from the DNA. This sample carries roughly 100,000 clones, more than 90% of them seen once, and the ten largest clones take around 1.9%.

Sequencing was done on a sample of peripheral blood. This TCR was recovered from a woman aged 50 to 65 with COVID-19, enrolled during active disease. The chain couples TRBV27 to TRBJ2-7; D perhaps matches TRBD2 (7 bases). Here the CDR3 reads CASSLSGGGLYEQYF. CDR3 sequence (DNA): TGTGCCAGCAGTTTATCTGGGGGGGGGCTCTACGAGCAGTACTTC.